The clone carrying this TCR beta chain appeared a few times. No antigen is known for it. The V gene's germline CDR1 is MDHEN and CDR2 SYDVKM. CDR3 length: 14 residues. V was clipped by 4 bases and J by 5 bases, with 14 bases between them. This record comes from a study of regulatory T cells in long-lasting Graves disease. The study's findings and limits: In persistent patients, shared public clonotypes (over 2,500) outnumbered those in new patients (around 1,000). Thyroid tissue went unexamined; only peripheral blood was analyzed.

Arm-PCR of CDR3 regions with iRepertoire HTBI primers generated TCR beta libraries. One entry per CDR3 protein, called by TCRdb with MiXCR from the multiplex PCR reads. The data hold 200,000 to 300,000 distinct CDR3 sequences, with 20% to 25% observed a single time. The time point was: newly diagnosed GD, antithyroid drugs for less than 3 months. After RNA was extracted from PBMCs, the TCR library was made from it. Patients met American Thyroid Association criteria for Graves' disease. The clonotype originates from a female donor with Graves disease. The material sequenced was peripheral blood mononuclear cells (PBMCs), taken at new diagnosis, from a patient treated with antithyroid drugs. The rearrangement joins TRBV28 to TRBJ1-1; no firm D call. The CDR3 nucleotides are TGTGCCAGCAGTTCCCTGGGTGGGAAAACTGAAGCTTTCTTT. This translates into CASSSLGGKTEAFF. The whole variable domain, filled in from reference TRBV28 and TRBJ1-1, reads DVKVTQSSRYLVKRTGEKVFLECVQDMDHENMFWYRQDPGLGLRLIYFSYDVKMKEKGDIPEGYSVSREKKERFSLILESASTNQTSMYLCASSSLGGKTEAFFGQGTRLTVV.